A selection of T cell receptor beta chains follows, all from one sample in a study of control samples from healthy donors and cancer patients. Sequencing used immunoSEQ multiplex PCR; TCRdb keeps in-frame clones, though not all of them. The data show 150,000 to 200,000 clones, about 93% seen once. Material: blood. Receptor source: a man between 18 and 29 years old in good health. Both conserved end residues are part of each CDR3. A D gene is named only where the DNA matches it firmly. Size is stated for part of the rows, as once, few or many counts, or as a class when the clone is expanded.

d_gene: TRBD2
v_gene: TRBV5-1
abundance: .
j_gene: TRBJ2-5
CDR3nt: TGCGCCAGCAGCTGGACTAGGTATGAGGAGACCCAGTACTTC
CDR3aa: CASSWTRYEETQYF

d_gene: TRBD1
v_gene: TRBV7-3
abundance: .
j_gene: TRBJ2-1
CDR3nt: TGTGCCAGCAGCCGGACAGGGTCTCAGGGTGAGCAGTTCTTC
CDR3aa: CASSRTGSQGEQFF

d_gene: TRBD1
v_gene: TRBV2
abundance: once
j_gene: TRBJ1-1
CDR3nt: TGTGCCAGCAGTGACGGACAGGGCTGGACTGAAGCTTTCTTT
CDR3aa: CASSDGQGWTEAFF

d_gene: .
v_gene: TRBV25-1
abundance: .
j_gene: TRBJ1-3
CDR3nt: TGTGCCAGCAGTGAAGGGAGAAGTCAAAACACCATATATTTT
CDR3aa: CASSEGRSQNTIYF

d_gene: .
v_gene: TRBV28
abundance: once
j_gene: TRBJ1-5
CDR3nt: TGTGCCAGCGGCCCCGGGTTGCGCAATCAGCCCCAGCATTTT
CDR3aa: CASGPGLRNQPQHF

d_gene: .
v_gene: TRBV12-3/TRBV12-4
abundance: .
j_gene: TRBJ1-1
CDR3nt: TGTGCCAGCAGTGGGGGACCGCGCGGGGCTTTCTTT
CDR3aa: CASSGGPRGAFF

d_gene: .
v_gene: TRBV10-3
abundance: .
j_gene: TRBJ1-1
CDR3nt: TGTGCCATCAGTGAGTCAGGGTTCGGTAGGCCGACTGAAGCTTTCTTT
CDR3aa: CAISESGFGRPTEAFF

d_gene: .
v_gene: TRBV20-1
abundance: .
j_gene: TRBJ2-1
CDR3nt: TGCAGTGCTGCAGGGCACTATGAGCAGTTCTTC
CDR3aa: CSAAGHYEQFF

d_gene: TRBD1
v_gene: TRBV19
abundance: .
j_gene: TRBJ1-3
CDR3nt: TGTGCCAGTAGCATGCCCTGGGACAGAAAAAACACCATATATTTT
CDR3aa: CASSMPWDRKNTIYF

d_gene: .
v_gene: TRBV5-1
abundance: .
j_gene: TRBJ2-2
CDR3nt: TGCGCCAGCAGCTTGGCTGGGGGAAACACCGGGGAGCTGTTTTTT
CDR3aa: CASSLAGGNTGELFF

d_gene: .
v_gene: TRBV30
abundance: .
j_gene: TRBJ2-2
CDR3nt: TGTGCCTGGAGTGTACTGGACACCGGGGAGCTGTTTTTT
CDR3aa: CAWSVLDTGELFF